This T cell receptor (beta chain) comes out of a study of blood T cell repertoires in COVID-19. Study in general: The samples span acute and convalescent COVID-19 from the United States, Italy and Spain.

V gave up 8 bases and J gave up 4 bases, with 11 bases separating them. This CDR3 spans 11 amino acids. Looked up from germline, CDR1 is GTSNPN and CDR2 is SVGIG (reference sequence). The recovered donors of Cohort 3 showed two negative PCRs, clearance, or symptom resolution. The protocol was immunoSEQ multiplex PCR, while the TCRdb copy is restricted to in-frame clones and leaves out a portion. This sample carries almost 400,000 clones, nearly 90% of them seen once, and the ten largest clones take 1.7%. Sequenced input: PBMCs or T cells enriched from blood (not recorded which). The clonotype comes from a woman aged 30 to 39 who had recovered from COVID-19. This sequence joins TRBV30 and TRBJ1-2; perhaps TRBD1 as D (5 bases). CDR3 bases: TGTGCCCTCCGGGGGGGCTATGGCTACACCTTC. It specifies CALRGGYGYTF.